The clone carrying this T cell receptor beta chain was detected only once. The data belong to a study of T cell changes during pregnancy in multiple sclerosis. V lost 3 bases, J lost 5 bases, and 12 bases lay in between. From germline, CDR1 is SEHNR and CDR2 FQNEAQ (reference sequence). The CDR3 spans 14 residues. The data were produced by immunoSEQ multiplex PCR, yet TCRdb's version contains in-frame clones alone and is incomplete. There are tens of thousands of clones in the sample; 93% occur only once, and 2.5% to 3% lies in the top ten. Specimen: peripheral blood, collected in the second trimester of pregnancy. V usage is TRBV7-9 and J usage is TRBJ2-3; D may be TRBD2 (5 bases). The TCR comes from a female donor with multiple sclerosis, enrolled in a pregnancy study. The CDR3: CASSFEGLEDTQYF. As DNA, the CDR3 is TGTGCCAGCAGCTTTGAGGGATTAGAAGATACGCAGTATTTT.